This T cell receptor beta chain stems from a study of T cells in Graves' hyperthyroidism and ophthalmopathy. In the study overall: Any treatment followed the collection of peripheral blood at initial diagnosis.

Stable Graves' hyperthyroidism meant no ophthalmopathy progression within 18 months. The patients, who ranged from 18 to 65 in age, presented with newly diagnosed hyperthyroidism lasting under 2 months. There were TCR beta CDR3 regions amplified from RNA transcripts. The HTBI set primed first-round TCR CDR3 RT-PCR. From the multiplex PCR reads, TCRdb called clonotypes with MiXCR, one entry per CDR3 protein. This table has fewer than 700,000 distinct CDR3 sequences, 15% to 20% appearing once. Overall study findings and caveats: Blood also contained most expanded thyroid clonotypes above 0.001.

The CDR3 is 13 amino acids. Germline-derived CDR1 and CDR2 are MDHEN and SYDVKM. Germline trimming cut 6 bases from V and 4 bases from J; bases unmatched to any gene: 2. This clonotype has a count of ten or more. Its antigen is not known. The sample comprised blood. This sequence joins TRBV28 and TRBJ1-2; TRBD1 matches at 10 bases. The sequence was collected from a woman aged 30 to 39 with Graves' hyperthyroidism. The DNA of the CDR3 is TGTGCCAGCAGATGGACAGGGGGCTATGGCTACACCTTC. Its translation is CASRWTGGYGYTF.